This TCR beta chain was documented in a study of blood T cell repertoires in COVID-19. Study summary: Some COVID-19 samples were acute and others convalescent; all came from the United States, Italy and Spain. PBMCs, B-cell-depleted T cells, or T cells were the source of the cDNA or gDNA that made up the material.

CDR1 is SGHKS and CDR2 is YYEKEE in the germline V gene (reference sequence). The V end lost 3 bases, the J end lost 4 bases, and 10 bases lay between the germline ends. CDR3 length: 13 amino acids. In the original workflow: Reference gene primers were amplified, and this amplification served to estimate nucleated cell counts. TCRdb keeps only in-frame clones here, not all; method: immunoSEQ multiplex PCR. For V, J and clone size, that table is used; D and trimming come from the DNA. The table includes approximately 75,000 clones, 80% to 95% detected once. Sequenced material: peripheral blood. The TCR originated in a human donor in a cohort sampled during active COVID-19. The chain joins TRBV5-5 to TRBJ2-5, with D perhaps matching TRBD1 (5 bases). CDR3 amino acids: CASSWGRIETQYF. The CDR3 nucleotides read TGTGCCAGCAGCTGGGGCAGGATAGAGACCCAGTACTTC.